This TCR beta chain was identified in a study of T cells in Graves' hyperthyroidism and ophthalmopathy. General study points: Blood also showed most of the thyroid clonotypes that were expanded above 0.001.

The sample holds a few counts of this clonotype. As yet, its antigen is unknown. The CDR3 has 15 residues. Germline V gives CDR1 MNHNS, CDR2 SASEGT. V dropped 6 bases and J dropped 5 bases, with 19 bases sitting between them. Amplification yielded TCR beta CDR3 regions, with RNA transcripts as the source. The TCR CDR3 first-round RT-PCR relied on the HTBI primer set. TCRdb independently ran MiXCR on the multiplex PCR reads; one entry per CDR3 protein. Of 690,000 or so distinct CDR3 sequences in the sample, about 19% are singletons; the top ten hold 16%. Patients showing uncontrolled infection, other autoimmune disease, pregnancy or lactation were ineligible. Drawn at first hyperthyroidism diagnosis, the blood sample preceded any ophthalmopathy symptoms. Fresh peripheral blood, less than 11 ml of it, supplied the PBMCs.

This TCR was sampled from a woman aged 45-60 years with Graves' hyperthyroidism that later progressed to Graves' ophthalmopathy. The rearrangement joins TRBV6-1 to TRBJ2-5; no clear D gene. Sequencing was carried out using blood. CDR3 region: CASRPAATRAETQYF. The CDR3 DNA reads TGTGCCAGCAGGCCCGCAGCCACCCGTGCGGAGACCCAGTACTTC.